The clone carrying this TCR beta chain turned up a few times. How the authors handled the data: How many nucleated cells were present was estimated from reference gene primer amplification. Only in-frame clones appear in the TCRdb table, and some are missing; sequencing was by immunoSEQ multiplex PCR. V, J and clone size are those of that table, while D and trimming were read from the DNA. The sample lists about 110,000 clones, approximately 81% seen once, with approximately 1.5% in the top ten. The CDR3 extends over 12 amino acids. The germline V and J ends were trimmed by 7 bases and 0 bases, with 4 bases remaining between them. This record belongs to a study of blood T cell repertoires in COVID-19. About the study: Both acute and convalescent COVID-19 samples were obtained from the United States, Italy and Spain. PBMCs, B-cell-depleted T cells, or T cells provided the cDNA or gDNA that made up the material.

V is TRBV12-3 or TRBV12-4 and J is TRBJ1-5, with D uncertain. The TCR was taken from a man in his fifties or sixties with acute or convalescent COVID-19. The source material was peripheral blood. CDR3 coding DNA: TGTGCCAGCACCCTTAGCAATCAGCCCCAGCATTTT. It yields the protein CASTLSNQPQHF.